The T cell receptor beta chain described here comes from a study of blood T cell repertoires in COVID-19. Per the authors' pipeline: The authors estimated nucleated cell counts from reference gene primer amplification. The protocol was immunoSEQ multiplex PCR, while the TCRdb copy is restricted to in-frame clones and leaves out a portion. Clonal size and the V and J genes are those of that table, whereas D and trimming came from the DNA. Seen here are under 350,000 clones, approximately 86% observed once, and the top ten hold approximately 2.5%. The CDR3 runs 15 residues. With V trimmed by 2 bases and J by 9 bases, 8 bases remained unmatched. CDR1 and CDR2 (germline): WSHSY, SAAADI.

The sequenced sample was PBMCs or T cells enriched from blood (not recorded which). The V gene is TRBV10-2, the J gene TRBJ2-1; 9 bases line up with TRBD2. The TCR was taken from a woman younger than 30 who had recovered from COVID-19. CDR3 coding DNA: TGCGCCAGCAGTGAGATAGCGGGAGCGAGTAGTGAGCAGTTCTTC. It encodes CASSEIAGASSEQFF.